This entry is about one T cell receptor (beta chain). The antigen remains unidentified. The data stem from a study of blood T cells in healthy people across ages. Overall study findings and caveats: Older age went with lower TCR beta diversity per million T cells, in a roughly linear way. Diversity figures based on one million T cells were deemed too low.

It was with a sample-barcoded 5' primer and a J-beta primer mix that a second PCR of about 6 to 12 cycles was run. A 12-random-nucleotide template-switch adaptor tagged each cDNA molecule. Each sample provided no less than 2.5 million CDR3-containing paired-end reads. In TCRdb, the 5' RACE reads were re-called with MiXCR into one record per CDR3 protein. The table shows fewer than 900,000 distinct CDR3 sequences, with around 36% occurring only once. Specimen: blood. The sequence was collected from a man between 18 and 35 years old in good health.

The CDR3 spells CASSLAPGRTYGYTF. The CDR3 DNA reads as TGTGCCAGCAGTTTAGCCCCGGGACGGACCTATGGCTACACCTTC. V and J are TRBV12-3 or TRBV12-4 and TRBJ1-2; tentatively, D is TRBD1 (5 bases). The CDR3 contains 15 residues. The V and J ends lost 0 bases and 4 bases respectively, with 12 bases between them.